Listed here are 26 T cell receptor beta chains from one sample, sequenced in a study of T cell changes during pregnancy in multiple sclerosis. TCRdb keeps only in-frame clones here, not all; method: immunoSEQ multiplex PCR. The repertoire holds about 47,000 clones, with more than 80% as singletons. The sample here was CD8+ T cells from peripheral blood mononuclear cells, taken in the second trimester of pregnancy. The origin of the receptors is a female donor with multiple sclerosis, enrolled in a pregnancy study.

This chain uses TRBV19 with TRBJ1-2; weak D call: TRBD1 (5 bases). V dropped 3 bases and J dropped 5 bases, with 13 bases sitting between them. Germline lookup yields CDR1 LNHDA and CDR2 SQIVND (reference sequence). The CDR3 covers 14 residues. In DNA form, the CDR3 reads TGTGCCAGTAGTATTGCTTCGACAGCGTATGGCTACACCTTC. Translated: CASSIASTAYGYTF.

This clone is deemed medium-sized. The V and J genes are TRBV14 and TRBJ1-2; perhaps TRBD1 as D (5 bases). V was cut by 5 bases and J by 7 bases, with 11 bases left in between. In germline, CDR1 is SGHDN, CDR2 FVKESK. CDR3 size: 12 residues. DNA of the CDR3: TGTGCCAGCAGCGGGGGGAGCCCTGGCTACACCTTC. Translating gives CASSGGSPGYTF.

The gene calls are TRBV5-1 and TRBJ2-7, with 9 nucleotides matching TRBD1. The CDR3 totals 15 residues. J was trimmed by 0 bases and V by 4 bases; bases with no gene match: 5. Germline V gives CDR1 SGHRS, CDR2 YFSETQ. CDR3 sequence: CASSGGQGGSYEQYF. The CDR3, as DNA: TGCGCCAGCAGCGGGGGACAGGGTGGCTCCTACGAGCAGTACTTC.

The chain links TRBV27 to TRBJ1-4; perhaps TRBD1 as D (6 bases). The CDR3 has 17 amino acids. V lost 1 base and J lost 4, with 16 bases in between. From germline, CDR1 is MNHEY and CDR2 SMNVEV (reference sequence). The CDR3 sequence is CASSLFYPGQSNEKLFF. The CDR3 DNA follows: TGTGCCAGCAGTTTATTTTACCCCGGACAGAGTAATGAAAAACTGTTTTTT.

The chain links TRBV4-2 to TRBJ1-4; 8 bases match TRBD1. This CDR3 has 13 residues. V trimming: 3 bases; J trimming: 8 bases; junction bases outside the gene matches: 2. From germline, CDR1 is LGHNA and CDR2 YNFKEQ. CDR3 DNA sequence: TGTGCCAGCAGCCAGCGACAGGGGGAAAAACTGTTTTTT. Translation: CASSQRQGEKLFF.

A word on this clone: The junction and the germline gene differ at one end; a read error may be behind it. This chain uses TRBV18 with TRBJ2-1; 9 bases line up with TRBD1. This CDR3 is 14 amino acids long. From germline, CDR1 is KGHSH and CDR2 LQKENI. CDR3 bases: TGTGCCAGCCACCGGGACAGGGCCTATAATGAGCAGTTCTTC. Its translation is CASHRDRAYNEQFF.

The chain combines TRBV27 with TRBJ2-3; the D gene is possibly TRBD1 (5 bases). The CDR3 contains 16 residues. Trimming removed 2 bases at V and 6 bases at J, with 18 bases between. Per germline, CDR1 MNHEY and CDR2 SMNVEV (reference sequence). In DNA form, the CDR3 reads TGTGCCAGCAGTTTAGGGGCACGTAACAGTAGGGATACGCAGTATTTT. Translation: CASSLGARNSRDTQYF.

This chain joins TRBV6-5 and TRBJ1-4; unclear D gene. The CDR3 sequence is 14 residues long. CDR1 is MNHEY and CDR2 is SVGAGI in the germline V gene. Between the trimmed V and J ends, which lost 8 bases and 8 bases, there was a span of 18 bases. CDR3 protein: CASSISTVGEKLFF. DNA of the CDR3: TGTGCCAGCTCCATCAGTACAGTAGGCGAAAAACTGTTTTTT.

The rearrangement joins TRBV13 to TRBJ2-7; D is perhaps TRBD1 (6 bases). CDR1 PRHDT and CDR2 FYEKMQ come from the germline V gene (reference sequence). V lost 4 bases and J lost 4, with 14 bases in between. CDR3 length: 14 residues. The CDR3 DNA is TGTGCCAGCAGCTCCGGACAGAAACTTTACGAGCAGTACTTC. Translating it yields CASSSGQKLYEQYF.

CDR3 in amino acids: CASSHYRTGRTGELFF. DNA for the CDR3: TGTGCCAGCAGCCACTACCGGACAGGGAGGACCGGGGAGCTGTTTTTT. V usage is TRBV5-5 and J usage is TRBJ2-2, with 8 bases that match TRBD1. Germline lookup yields CDR1 SGHKS and CDR2 YYEKEE (reference sequence). The CDR3 is 16 amino acids. With 4 bases clipped from V and 5 bases from J, the junction kept 10 bases outside the gene matches.

V gene TRBV6-5 combines with J gene TRBJ2-1; D gene ambiguous. The V gene's germline CDR1 is MNHEY and CDR2 SVGAGI. The V gene lost 2 bases and the J gene lost 9 bases, with 17 bases spanning the gap. The CDR3 is made up of 15 amino acids. CDR3 sequence: CASSYGIWPSSEQFF. The CDR3 bases are TGTGCCAGCAGTTACGGCATTTGGCCTTCCTCTGAGCAGTTCTTC.

V is TRBV15 and J is TRBJ1-2; D is possibly TRBD1 (5 bases). CDR3 length: 14 residues. V was cut by 1 base and J by 2 bases, with 8 bases left in between. The germline V gene encodes CDR1 LNHNV and CDR2 YYDKDF (reference sequence). CDR3 loop: CATSRGTLNYGYTF. In nucleotides, the CDR3 is TGTGCCACCAGCAGAGGGACACTGAACTATGGCTACACCTTC.

The J gene is TRBJ1-2, the V gene TRBV9, with 8 bases matching TRBD1. Germline CDR1 and CDR2: SGDLS and YYNGEE. V lost 4 bases, J lost 8 bases, and 4 bases stayed unmatched. The CDR3 has 12 amino acids. The CDR3 DNA reads as TGTGCCAGCAGCTTACAGGGGGAAGGCTACACCTTC. Translation gives CASSLQGEGYTF.

This clone was detected only once. J is TRBJ2-3 and V is TRBV15, with TRBD2 identical over 9 bases. Germline trimming cut 6 bases from V and 6 bases from J; bases unmatched to any gene: 10. There are 15 residues in the CDR3. Per germline, CDR1 LNHNV and CDR2 YYDKDF (reference sequence). CDR3 DNA: TGTGCCACCAGGGACGGCGGGGGGGTTTGGGATACGCAGTATTTT. Translated: CATRDGGGVWDTQYF. Variable domain in full (rest from reference TRBV15 and TRBJ2-3): DAMVIQNPRYQVTQFGKPVTLSCSQTLNHNVMYWYQQKSSQAPKLLFHYYDKDFNNEADTPDNFQSRRPNTSFCFLDIRSPGLGDTAMYLCATRDGGGVWDTQYFGPGTRLTVL.

This chain connects TRBV4-1 to TRBJ2-7, with D perhaps TRBD1 (7 bases). V dropped 0 bases and J dropped 1 base, with 16 bases sitting between them. The CDR3 spans 17 residues. Germline V lookup: CDR1 MGHRA, CDR2 YSYEKL. CDR3 nucleotide sequence: TGCGCCAGCAGCCAAGATCAGGAGACAGGGACTTCCTACGAGCAGTACTTC. This codes for CASSQDQETGTSYEQYF.

The rearrangement uses TRBV10-2 and TRBJ1-4; D is unclear. V lost 3 bases and J 6 bases, leaving 11 bases between the germline ends. CDR1 is WSHSY, CDR2 SAAADI, per germline. The CDR3 length is 14 residues. CDR3 DNA: TGCGCCAGCAGTGATCGAGGGAGGGATGAAAAACTGTTTTTT. This gives the protein CASSDRGRDEKLFF.

This rearrangement joins TRBV5-4 to TRBJ1-1; TRBD1 agrees at 9 bases. CDR1 SGHNT and CDR2 YYREEE come from the germline V gene (reference sequence). Trimming at V came to 4 bases and at J to 6 bases, leaving 7 bases not matched to a gene. This CDR3 has 14 residues. This CDR3 reads CASSTRTGEAEAFF. In DNA, the CDR3 is TGTGCCAGCAGCACCCGGACAGGGGAGGCTGAAGCTTTCTTT.

This clone has more than one count but fewer than ten. The chain combines TRBV4-1 with TRBJ1-5, with no clear D. The CDR3 is 16 amino acids. Between the trimmed V and J ends, which lost 5 bases and 3 bases, there was a span of 17 bases. CDR1 and CDR2 from the germline V gene are MGHRA and YSYEKL. CDR3 protein: CASSSAMDGLNQPQHF. The CDR3 DNA follows: TGCGCCAGCAGCTCAGCGATGGACGGACTCAATCAGCCCCAGCATTTT.

The chain links TRBV23-1 to TRBJ1-5; possible D gene TRBD1, 5 bases. TRBV23-1 is classed as an ORF, of uncertain function. This CDR3 comprises 14 residues. Deletions cut 6 bases from V and 8 bases from J, with 17 bases between. The CDR3: CASRSDSTVEPQHF. CDR3 bases: TGCGCCAGCAGAAGCGACAGCACCGTCGAGCCCCAGCATTTT.

This clone was seen a few times. V is TRBV2 and J is TRBJ2-7; D remains ambiguous. V was trimmed by 6 bases and J by 0 bases, leaving 9 bases between them. This CDR3 contains 13 residues. Germline V CDR1 and CDR2: SNHLY, FYNNEI. DNA for the CDR3: TGTGCCAGCAGGAGAATTGGCTCCTACGAGCAGTACTTC. Its protein is CASRRIGSYEQYF.

The table lists this clone with a count of one. The chain uses TRBV6-6 and TRBJ1-1; D gene ambiguous. From germline, CDR1 is MNHNY and CDR2 SVGAGI (reference sequence). V was clipped by 5 bases and J by 5 bases, with 15 bases between them. This CDR3 is built from 14 residues. CDR3 coding DNA: TGTGCCAGCAGTCCGACCGTAGCGGGAACTGAAGCTTTCTTT. Translated: CASSPTVAGTEAFF.

In its sample, this clone was seen once. The genes are TRBV27 and TRBJ2-5, with 11 bases aligning to TRBD2. Germline V gives CDR1 MNHEY, CDR2 SMNVEV (reference sequence). The CDR3 runs 15 residues. V dropped 1 base and J dropped 5; count of bases not matched to a gene: 3. The CDR3 loop reads CASSLYSGGVETQYF. The DNA of the CDR3 is TGTGCCAGCAGTTTATATAGCGGGGGGGTCGAGACCCAGTACTTC.

The chain couples TRBV4-1 to TRBJ2-7; maybe TRBD2 (6 bases). The length of the CDR3 is 14 residues. Germline V CDR1 and CDR2: MGHRA, YSYEKL. Trimming took off 0 bases at V and 1 base at J, with 7 bases between the two ends. This CDR3 is CASSQDRESYEQYF. The DNA for the CDR3 is TGCGCCAGCAGCCAAGACCGGGAGTCCTACGAGCAGTACTTC.

The gene calls are TRBV4-2 and TRBJ2-1, with a tentative D call TRBD1 (5 bases). This CDR3 is built from 14 residues. CDR1 is LGHNA and CDR2 is YNFKEQ in the germline V gene. The ends were cut back, 0 bases at V and 9 bases at J, with 12 bases in the middle. This CDR3 is CASSQDELTGEQFF. In nucleotides, the CDR3 is TGTGCCAGCAGCCAAGATGAACTAACAGGTGAGCAGTTCTTC.

The genes are TRBV7-9 and TRBJ2-7, with D perhaps TRBD2 (5 bases). The CDR3 is 13 amino acids. The ends were cut back, 1 base at V and 5 bases at J, with 9 bases in the middle. Germline loops: CDR1 SEHNR, CDR2 FQNEAQ (reference sequence). In nucleotides, the CDR3 is TGTGCCAGCAGCTTAGGATCGGGGAACGAGCAGTACTTC. Translated: CASSLGSGNEQYF.

In nucleotides, the CDR3 is TGTGCCAGCAGCTTAGCCTTGTCCTACGAGCAGTACTTC. Protein sequence: CASSLALSYEQYF. The chain couples TRBV7-9 to TRBJ2-7; D not certain. Trimming left V 0 bases short and J 1 base short, with 4 bases between. The CDR3 runs 13 residues. Germline V gene sequence: CDR1 SEHNR, CDR2 FQNEAQ (reference sequence).